The 20 T cell receptor beta chains in this list originate from one sample, sequenced in a study of OX40 agonist ivuxolimab in advanced cancers. Produced via immunoSEQ multiplex PCR; TCRdb's table is partial and in-frame only. The sample shows 71,000 or so clones, about 81% of them seen only once. Here the sequenced sample was CD4+ or CD8+ T cells sorted from blood, taken in a trial of the OX40 agonist ivuxolimab. All receptors come from an adult with an advanced solid tumor such as melanoma, head and neck, liver or kidney cancer.

The chain carries TRBV20-1 and TRBJ1-2; D gene unclear. This CDR3 region has 11 residues. Per germline, CDR1 DFQATT and CDR2 SNEGSKA (reference sequence). Between the trimmed V and J ends, which lost 7 bases and 7 bases, there was a span of 13 bases. The CDR3 here is CSVQSSSGYTF. The DNA of the CDR3 is TGCAGTGTCCAAAGCTCGAGTGGCTACACCTTC.

The chain recombines TRBV11-3 with TRBJ1-5; D uncertain. V lost 5 bases and J lost 2, with 10 bases in between. Germline CDR1 reads SGHNT; CDR2 reads YENEEA. The CDR3 is made up of 14 amino acids. As DNA, the CDR3 is TGTGCCAGCAGCCCAGTGAGCGGCAATCAGCCCCAGCATTTT. Encoded protein: CASSPVSGNQPQHF.

V gene TRBV23-1 combines with J gene TRBJ2-3, with 8 nucleotides matching TRBD1. TRBV23-1 carries the ORF label, with uncertain function. V lost 0 bases, J lost 0 bases, and 8 bases stayed unmatched. This CDR3 comprises 18 residues. CDR3 in amino acids: CASSQSSGTGKSTDTQYF. DNA of the CDR3: TGCGCCAGCAGTCAATCATCCGGGACAGGCAAGAGCACAGATACGCAGTATTTT.

This clone occurred once. This chain uses TRBV6-5 with TRBJ1-2; 8 bases are shared with TRBD1. Per germline, CDR1 MNHEY and CDR2 SVGAGI. The J segment lost 4 bases and the V segment lost 2 bases, leaving 6 bases of the junction unmatched. CDR3 length equals 15 residues. The CDR3, as DNA: TGTGCCAGCAGTTACCCGACAGGGGCCATCTATGGCTACACCTTC. It is translated as CASSYPTGAIYGYTF.

The chain has TRBV11-3 and TRBJ2-1; D is uncertain. V was clipped by 0 bases and J by 3 bases, with 6 bases between them. The V gene's germline CDR1 is SGHNT and CDR2 YENEEA. The CDR3 sequence is 14 residues long. The CDR3 spells CASSLDRIYNEQFF. The DNA for the CDR3 is TGTGCCAGCAGCTTAGACAGGATCTACAATGAGCAGTTCTTC.

The gene calls are TRBV7-9 and TRBJ2-3; 13 bases line up with TRBD2. The length of the CDR3 is 16 residues. Germline V CDR1 and CDR2: SEHNR, FQNEAQ (reference sequence). J gave up 6 bases and V 3 bases, and 6 bases lay outside the gene matches. The DNA of the CDR3 is TGTGCCAGCAGCTTGCGGACTAGCGGGGGACGGGATACGCAGTATTTT. Protein product: CASSLRTSGGRDTQYF.

This chain joins TRBV4-1 and TRBJ1-1; possibly TRBD1 for D (6 bases). V was trimmed by 2 bases and J by 0 bases, leaving 10 bases between them. CDR3 length: 15 amino acids. Germline V gene data show CDR1 as MGHRA and CDR2 as YSYEKL. The CDR3 DNA sequence: TGCGCCAGCAGCCAACCTACAGGGTTGAACACTGAAGCTTTCTTT. As protein: CASSQPTGLNTEAFF.

The chain has TRBV9 and TRBJ1-5, with no clear D. The length of the CDR3 is 13 residues. Deletions cut 0 bases from V and 5 bases from J, with 6 bases between. Germline V CDR1 and CDR2: SGDLS, YYNGEE. The CDR3 loop is CASSVEVDQPQHF. CDR3 DNA: TGTGCCAGCAGCGTAGAGGTAGATCAGCCCCAGCATTTT. The variable domain in full, with the rest retrieved from reference TRBV9 and TRBJ1-5, is DSGVTQTPKHLITATGQRVTLRCSPRSGDLSVYWYQQSLDQGLQFLIQYYNGEERAKGNILERFSAQQFPDLHSELNLSSLELGDSALYFCASSVEVDQPQHFGDGTRLSIL.

This chain connects TRBV7-9 to TRBJ1-1; the D is unclear. CDR1 SEHNR and CDR2 FQNEAQ come from the germline V gene (reference sequence). V lost 5 bases and J lost 8, with 12 bases in between. CDR3 length equals 12 residues. The CDR3 loop reads CASSLPIGEAFF. CDR3 DNA: TGTGCCAGCAGCCTGCCAATTGGGGAAGCTTTCTTT.

This rearrangement joins TRBV4-3 to TRBJ2-7, with 8 nucleotides matching TRBD1. V lost 0 bases to trimming and J lost 2 bases; unmatched junction nucleotides: 6. The CDR3 loop spans 16 amino acids. Per germline, CDR1 LGHNA and CDR2 YSLEER. For the CDR3, the DNA is TGCGCCAGCAGCCAAGATGAGACAGGGGTACCCTACGAGCAGTACTTC. Protein sequence: CASSQDETGVPYEQYF.

The CDR3, as DNA: TGCGCCAGCAGCCAAGATAGGAGGGAACTGTACAATCAGCCCCAGCATTTT. Translation: CASSQDRRELYNQPQHF. The genes are TRBV4-1 and TRBJ1-5; D is unclear. The CDR3 runs 17 residues. In germline, CDR1 is MGHRA, CDR2 YSYEKL. Trimming stripped 0 bases from V and 3 bases from J, with 15 bases between.

This chain links TRBV4-2 with TRBJ2-5; 14 bases map to TRBD2. The J call may be faulty, since TRBJ2-7 better matches the DNA end. CDR1 LGHNA and CDR2 YNFKEQ come from the germline V gene. The CDR3 spans 18 residues. Written as DNA, the CDR3 is TGTGCCAGCAGCCAAGATGGGACTAGCGGGGGTACCTCCTACGAGCAGTACTTC. As protein: CASSQDGTSGGTSYEQYF.

The chain is built from TRBV11-3 and TRBJ2-7; D not resolved. Germline V CDR1 and CDR2: SGHNT, YENEEA. V was clipped by 4 bases and J by 0 bases, with 10 bases between them. This CDR3 contains 14 residues. The CDR3 sequence is CASSYSAGSYEQYF. The DNA of the CDR3 is TGTGCCAGCAGCTACTCCGCCGGCTCCTACGAGCAGTACTTC.

The chain is built from TRBV5-1 and TRBJ2-1; D is tentatively TRBD1 or TRBD2 (5 bases each). Germline-derived CDR1 and CDR2 are SGHRS and YFSETQ. The CDR3 consists of 12 residues. Between the trimmed V and J ends, which lost 4 bases and 6 bases, there was a span of 8 bases. CDR3 bases: TGCGCCAGCAGCGGGACGGGCAATGAGCAGTTCTTC. Translation gives CASSGTGNEQFF.

The chain has TRBV5-5 and TRBJ1-2; D not resolved. Trimming left V 0 bases short and J 5 bases short, with 14 bases between. The CDR3 extends over 15 amino acids. The germline V gene encodes CDR1 SGHKS and CDR2 YYEKEE (reference sequence). The CDR3 region is CASSLVGSSSYGYTF. The CDR3 DNA follows: TGTGCCAGCAGCTTGGTGGGCAGCTCTTCTTATGGCTACACCTTC.

The chain recombines TRBV5-4 with TRBJ1-5; D may be TRBD1 (5 bases). V shed 4 bases and J shed 5 bases, with 19 bases lying between them. The CDR3 consists of 16 residues. Germline V CDR1 and CDR2: SGHNT, YYREEE (reference sequence). This chain's CDR3 is CASSQEIQGTHQPQHF. In DNA form, the CDR3 reads TGTGCCAGCAGCCAAGAAATCCAGGGTACTCATCAGCCCCAGCATTTT.

The rearrangement links TRBV27 to TRBJ1-5, with D perhaps matching TRBD1 (5 bases). Trimming removed 2 bases from V and 7 bases from J, with 6 bases in between. Germline loops: CDR1 MNHEY, CDR2 SMNVEV (reference sequence). The CDR3 is 12 amino acids. CDR3 amino acids: CASSLGGQPQHF. The CDR3 nucleotides are TGTGCCAGCAGTTTAGGGGGGCAGCCCCAGCATTTT.

The chain has TRBV6-1 and TRBJ2-7; 13 positions agree with TRBD2. CDR1 is MNHNS and CDR2 is SASEGT in the germline V gene. The CDR3 is made up of 16 amino acids. Trimming at V came to 3 bases and at J to 5 bases, leaving 7 bases not matched to a gene. CDR3 protein: CASSENRLAGGNEQYF. The CDR3 nucleotides are TGTGCCAGCAGTGAGAATCGACTAGCGGGAGGTAACGAGCAGTACTTC.

The chain uses TRBV5-4 and TRBJ1-2; TRBD1 matches at 10 bases. The CDR3 sequence is 16 residues long. Germline V lookup: CDR1 SGHNT, CDR2 YYREEE (reference sequence). V gave up 2 bases and J gave up 8 bases; unmatched junction bases: 12. CDR3 protein: CASSFTGTGELGGYTF. The CDR3 DNA reads TGTGCCAGCAGCTTTACCGGGACAGGGGAATTAGGAGGCTACACCTTC.

The chain combines TRBV7-2 with TRBJ1-5; possibly TRBD1 for D (6 bases). The CDR3 consists of 12 residues. Trimming stripped 6 bases from V and 7 bases from J, with 10 bases between. Germline V gene data show CDR1 as SGHTA and CDR2 as FQGNSA. The CDR3 coding sequence is TGTGCCAGCAGTTCAGGGGCCCAGCCCCAGCATTTT. Protein: CASSSGAQPQHF.